Each of the 9 T cell receptor beta chains below was sequenced from the same sample in a study of patients and donors after allogeneic stem cell transplantation. TCRdb processed the RT-PCR reads anew with MiXCR; each CDR3 protein has one entry. The table records around 150,000 distinct CDR3 sequences, about 29% of them present only once. Sequenced: blood, either unsorted or a sorted T cell fraction (not recorded which). These receptors were taken from a human donor who was either an allogeneic HSCT recipient or a stem cell or donor lymphocyte infusion donor (not recorded which). It is not recorded whose cells these are; they may come from a transplant donor.

The CDR3 protein is CASSYGSRNTEAFF. CDR3 sequence (DNA): TGTGCCAGCAGTTACGGCAGCCGGAACACTGAAGCTTTCTTT. The rearrangement links TRBV6-5 to TRBJ1-1; D is unclear. CDR1 is MNHEY and CDR2 is SVGAGI in the germline V gene. The CDR3 is made up of 14 amino acids. Trimming took 2 bases from V and 1 from J, leaving 8 bases between them.

The V call is TRBV10-3, the J call TRBJ2-3; D unclear. Germline V gene data show CDR1 as ENHRY and CDR2 as SYGVKD. V lost 10 bases, J lost 6 bases, and 11 bases lay in between. The CDR3 length is 11 residues. CDR3 sequence (DNA): TGTGCCACCCGGGCTGGGGATACGCAGTATTTT. Its translation: CATRAGDTQYF.

The genes are TRBV5-1 and TRBJ2-1; D not certain. CDR1 and CDR2 from the germline V gene are SGHRS and YFSETQ. V was cut by 1 base and J by 6 bases, with 8 bases left in between. CDR3 length: 13 residues. CDR3 DNA: TGCGCCAGCAGCTTGAAACCTAGCAATGAGCAGTTCTTC. Translating it yields CASSLKPSNEQFF.

This clonotype was seen a handful of times. CDR3 amino acids: CASSPRQGLEAFF. Here the CDR3 DNA reads TGTGCCAGCAGCCCCAGACAGGGACTGGAAGCTTTCTTT. The gene calls are TRBV7-9 and TRBJ1-1, with 7 bases fitting TRBD1. The CDR3 runs to 13 residues. Trimming at V came to 5 bases and at J to 8 bases, leaving 8 bases not matched to a gene. The germline CDR1 and CDR2 sequences are SEHNR and FQNEAQ (reference sequence).

This clonotype occurred once. The V gene is TRBV18, the J gene TRBJ1-5, with D perhaps matching TRBD1 (5 bases). Germline lookup yields CDR1 KGHSH and CDR2 LQKENI. Deletions cut 2 bases from V and 2 bases from J, with 10 bases between. The CDR3 has 15 amino acids. CDR3 DNA: TGTGCCAGCTCACCAACGGGCAGGGGCAATCAGCCCCAGCATTTT. This encodes CASSPTGRGNQPQHF.

To note about this clonotype: Mismatch with germline at one junction end may stem from a read error. V is TRBV7-7 and J is TRBJ2-2; D is uncertain. In germline, CDR1 is SSHAT, CDR2 FNYEAQ (reference sequence). The CDR3 runs to 12 residues. The CDR3 here is CASSPGPGELFF. The CDR3 DNA follows: TGTGCTAGCAGCCCCGGGCCCGGGGAGCTGTTTTTT. Combining the CDR3 with reference TRBV7-7 and TRBJ2-2 gives the whole variable domain GAGVSQSPRYKVTKRGQDVTLRCDPISSHATLYWYQQALGQGPEFLTYFNYEAQPDKSGLPSDRFSAERPEGSISTLTIQRTEQRDSAMYRCASSPGPGELFFGEGSRLTVL.

The chain employs TRBV29-1 and TRBJ2-1; D is unclear. Germline V gene lookup returns CDR1 SQVTM and CDR2 ANQGSEA. Trimming shortened V by 1 base and J by 12 bases, and 16 bases separated the two germline ends. The CDR3 contains 13 residues. CDR3 sequence reads: CSVEVPLTSRQFF. CDR3 sequence (DNA): TGCAGCGTTGAAGTTCCTTTGACTTCAAGGCAGTTCTTC.

This rearrangement joins TRBV20-1 to TRBJ2-3; D is possibly TRBD1 or TRBD2 (6 bases each). V was shortened by 1 base and J by 6 bases, with 14 bases between the two germline ends. CDR3 size: 14 residues. The germline CDR1 and CDR2 sequences are DFQATT and SNEGSKA (reference sequence). The CDR3 DNA reads TGCAGTGCTAGAGGAGGGGGGCTCACGGATACGCAGTATTTT. This gives the protein CSARGGGLTDTQYF.

There are a few counts of this clonotype. A read error may produce the germline difference seen at one junction end. The chain combines TRBV7-7 with TRBJ2-5; D ambiguous. The germline V gene encodes CDR1 SSHAT and CDR2 FNYEAQ (reference sequence). The CDR3 spans 14 residues. The CDR3 reads CASSLGPVQETQYF. The CDR3 DNA sequence: TGTGCTAGCAGCTTAGGACCTGTCCAAGAGACCCAGTACTTC.